This T cell receptor (beta chain) was captured in a study of OX40 agonist ivuxolimab in advanced cancers. Study as a whole: Clinicians treated patients with ivuxolimab, an agonistic anti-OX40 (CD134) antibody. Patients were roughly 83% male with ages roughly 20 to 85, mean about 60.

The table lists this clone with a few counts. The CDR3 is 12 amino acids. Germline values: CDR1 ENHRY, CDR2 SYGVKD. The V gene lost 4 bases and the J gene lost 4 bases, with 5 bases spanning the gap. Researchers took blood at baseline, on cycle 4 day 1, and on cycle 7 day 1. Profiling relied on immunoSEQ multiplex PCR, and the TCRdb table lists in-frame clones only, not all of them. Of roughly 60,000 clones in the sample, about 87% were seen once. Sequences were derived from CD4+ or CD8+ T cells sorted from blood, sampled in a trial of the OX40 agonist ivuxolimab. The J gene is TRBJ1-5, the V gene TRBV10-3; tentative D call: TRBD1 (5 bases). The sequence derives from an adult with an advanced solid tumor such as melanoma, head and neck, liver or kidney cancer. The CDR3 region has the DNA TGTGCCATCAGTGCAGGGAATCAGCCCCAGCATTTT. Translated, it gives CAISAGNQPQHF.